What follows are 12 T cell receptor beta chains derived from one specimen sequenced in a study of T cells in localized non-small cell lung cancer. Using immunoSEQ multiplex PCR, the repertoire was profiled, and TCRdb retains in-frame clones only, with some absent. The sample yields approximately 1,400 clones, roughly 25% seen once. Here the sequenced sample was normal lung tissue next to the tumor, taken before any cancer treatment. These receptors were collected from a female donor of 60 years or more with stage I lung adenocarcinoma.

This clone was seen a few times. J is TRBJ2-1 and V is TRBV6-8; 10 bases fit TRBD1. The junction had 7 bases not matched to a gene; V was cut back by 2 bases and J by 9 bases. This CDR3 is built from 15 residues. CDR1 and CDR2 (germline): MNHGY, SAAAGT. CDR3 coding DNA: TGTGCCAGCAGTTACGGGGGACAGGGGACTGTTGAGCAGTTCTTC. Protein product: CASSYGGQGTVEQFF.

The chain is built from TRBV19 and TRBJ1-1, with 7 bases fitting TRBD1. The CDR3 loop spans 15 amino acids. From germline, CDR1 is LNHDA and CDR2 SQIVND (reference sequence). V lost 4 bases to trimming and J lost 0 bases; unmatched junction nucleotides: 5. The CDR3 coding sequence is TGTGCCAGTAGTAACTCCGGACAGGTGAACACTGAAGCTTTCTTT. This gives the protein CASSNSGQVNTEAFF.

This clone was counted between two and nine times. The chain links TRBV7-4 to TRBJ2-3; D ambiguous. The CDR3 sequence is 13 residues long. V lost 5 bases and J lost 4, with 10 bases in between. CDR1 and CDR2 (germline): SGHVT, SQSDAQ. CDR3 DNA: TGTGCCAGCAGCCCGACCCCAGCAGATACGCAGTATTTT. Residues: CASSPTPADTQYF.

This clone appeared a few times. This rearrangement joins TRBV11-3 to TRBJ2-5; TRBD1 agrees at 7 bases. The CDR3 extends over 14 amino acids. Germline V CDR1 and CDR2: SGHNT, YENEEA. With 3 bases clipped from V and 5 bases from J, the junction kept 6 bases outside the gene matches. The CDR3 spells CASSLGQWGETQYF. The CDR3 coding sequence is TGTGCCAGCAGCTTGGGACAGTGGGGGGAGACCCAGTACTTC.

This clone has only one observation. The V and J genes are TRBV18 and TRBJ2-7, with a weak D call TRBD2 (6 bases). The germline gives CDR1 KGHSH, CDR2 LQKENI. The CDR3 consists of 15 residues. Trimming removed 2 bases from V and 4 bases from J, with 15 bases in between. The DNA for the CDR3 is TGTGCCAGCTCACCAGTCTCCGGGAGCGGGTACGAGCAGTACTTC. Its translation is CASSPVSGSGYEQYF.

This clone was detected a few times. V and J are TRBV28 and TRBJ2-7, with D perhaps matching TRBD1 (5 bases). Germline V lookup: CDR1 MDHEN, CDR2 SYDVKM. The CDR3 is made up of 13 amino acids. Trimming pared 6 bases from V and 0 bases from J, leaving 9 bases between. The CDR3 reads CASSRQHSYEQYF. The DNA of the CDR3 is TGTGCCAGCAGCCGACAGCACTCCTACGAGCAGTACTTC.

The CDR3: CATSRDGGAGATNEKLFF. The CDR3 DNA sequence: TGTGCCACCAGCAGAGACGGGGGGGCAGGTGCTACTAATGAAAAACTGTTTTTT. The chain uses TRBV15 and TRBJ1-4; D might be TRBD1 (6 bases). CDR3 length equals 18 residues. With 0 bases removed from V and 2 bases from J, the gap between germline ends came to 16 bases. CDR1 and CDR2 from the germline V gene are LNHNV and YYDKDF (reference sequence).

This clone has more than one count but fewer than ten. V and J are TRBV6-8 and TRBJ2-7; 9 positions match TRBD1. Germline trimming cut 5 bases from V and 6 bases from J; bases unmatched to any gene: 14. The CDR3 length is 16 residues. The V gene's germline CDR1 is MNHGY and CDR2 SAAAGT. The CDR3 here is CASSPLLTGGGSEQYF. The CDR3 region has the DNA TGTGCCAGCAGTCCCCTACTGACAGGGGGAGGTTCCGAGCAGTACTTC.

The count of this clone is one. The chain uses TRBV19 and TRBJ2-1; 14 bases align to TRBD2. V gave up 10 bases and J gave up 6 bases; unmatched junction bases: 2. The CDR3 has 13 residues. Germline V gene sequence: CDR1 LNHDA, CDR2 SQIVND (reference sequence). CDR3 sequence reads: CATGTSGSNEQFF. In DNA, the CDR3 is TGTGCCACCGGGACTAGCGGGAGCAATGAGCAGTTCTTC.

This chain links TRBV6-1 with TRBJ2-1; D is ambiguous. The CDR3 has 15 residues. Trimming removed 0 bases at V and 0 bases at J, with 6 bases between. Per germline, CDR1 MNHNS and CDR2 SASEGT. This chain's CDR3 is CASSEAARSYNEQFF. CDR3 coding DNA: TGTGCCAGCAGTGAAGCTGCCCGCTCCTACAATGAGCAGTTCTTC.

This clone has more than one count but fewer than ten. The J gene is TRBJ2-7, the V gene TRBV30; tentatively, D is TRBD2 (5 bases). Looked up from germline, CDR1 is GTSNPN and CDR2 is SVGIG (reference sequence). The CDR3 contains 16 residues. V shed 0 bases and J shed 3 bases, with 18 bases lying between them. CDR3 protein: CAWSVGSGLPFYEQYF. CDR3 nucleotides: TGTGCCTGGAGTGTGGGGTCAGGACTCCCATTCTACGAGCAGTACTTC.

In its sample, this clone was seen a few times. Owing to an unread or ambiguous base, the encoded residue is reported as X. Written as DNA, the CDR3 is TGTGCCAGCAGGGAGCTTTCTAAAGGAGCTARCTATGGCTACACCTTC. Protein product: CASRELSKGAXYGYTF. This chain connects TRBV11-3 to TRBJ1-2; no definite D call. CDR3 size: 16 residues. Per germline, CDR1 SGHNT and CDR2 YENEEA. V shed 6 bases and J shed 4 bases, with 21 bases lying between them.